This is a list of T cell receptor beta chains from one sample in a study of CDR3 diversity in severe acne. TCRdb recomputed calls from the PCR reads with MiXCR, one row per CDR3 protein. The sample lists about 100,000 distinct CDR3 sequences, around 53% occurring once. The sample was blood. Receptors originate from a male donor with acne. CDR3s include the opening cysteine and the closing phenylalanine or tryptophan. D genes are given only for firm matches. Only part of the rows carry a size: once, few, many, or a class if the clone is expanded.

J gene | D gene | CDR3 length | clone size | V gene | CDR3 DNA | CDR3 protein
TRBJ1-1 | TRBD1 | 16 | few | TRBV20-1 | TGCAGTGCTCACACCGGGACAGGGGAGGATAGCACTGAAGCTTTCTTT | CSAHTGTGEDSTEAFF
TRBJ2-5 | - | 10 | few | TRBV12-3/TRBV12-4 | TGTGCCAGCAGGGGGGGGCCCAGGTACTTC | CASRGGPRYF
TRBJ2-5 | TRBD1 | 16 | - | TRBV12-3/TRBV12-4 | TGTGCCAGCAGTTTCCAACCCGGACAGGGGGCGCAGACCCAGTACTTC | CASSFQPGQGAQTQYF
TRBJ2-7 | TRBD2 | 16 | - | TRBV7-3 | TGTGCCAGCAGTCCCCCCCGGACTAGCGGGAGCTACGAGCAGTACTTC | CASSPPRTSGSYEQYF
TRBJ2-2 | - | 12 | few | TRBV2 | TGTGCCAGCAGTGACTTCCCAGGGGAGCTGTTTTTT | CASSDFPGELFF
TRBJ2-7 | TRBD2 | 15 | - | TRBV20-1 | TGCAGTGCCCCCGGGGGTAGCGGGAGGATATACGAGCAGTACTTC | CSAPGGSGRIYEQYF
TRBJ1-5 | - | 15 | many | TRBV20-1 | TGCAGTGCTACAGTACCTGGAGGGGACAATCAGCCCCAGCATTTT | CSATVPGGDNQPQHF
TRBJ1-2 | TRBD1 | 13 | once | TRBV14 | TGTGCCAGCAGCCGGGACAGGGGGCATGGCTACACCTTC | CASSRDRGHGYTF
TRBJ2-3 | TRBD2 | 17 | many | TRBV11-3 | TGTGCCAGCAGCTACTTGACTACTAGCGCTAGCACAGATACGCAGTATTTT | CASSYLTTSASTDTQYF
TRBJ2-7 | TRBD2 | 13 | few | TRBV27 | TGTGCCAGCCGATGGAGCGGGGGCTACGAGCAGTACTTC | CASRWSGGYEQYF
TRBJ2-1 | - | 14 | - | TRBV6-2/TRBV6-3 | TGTGCCAGCACCCGTGTAGGGGTTTCTCGCGGGCAGTTCTTC | CASTRVGVSRGQFF
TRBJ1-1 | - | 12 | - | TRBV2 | TGTGCCGGCTCAATGTGGAACACTGAAGCTTTCTTT | CAGSMWNTEAFF
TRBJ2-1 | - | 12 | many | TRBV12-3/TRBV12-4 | TGTGCCAGCAGACCCATGGACAATGAGCAGTTCTTC | CASRPMDNEQFF
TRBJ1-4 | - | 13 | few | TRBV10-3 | TGTGCCATCAGTGGAGGGACTAATGAAAAACTGTTTTTT | CAISGGTNEKLFF
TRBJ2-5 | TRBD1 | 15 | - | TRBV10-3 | TGTGCCAGTAGCCGGACAGGGGTGCCCCAAGAGACCCAGTACTTC | CASSRTGVPQETQYF
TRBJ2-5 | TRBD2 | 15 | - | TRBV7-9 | TGCGCCAGCAGCCATACCGGGACTAGCGAGGAGACCCAGTACTTC | CASSHTGTSEETQYF
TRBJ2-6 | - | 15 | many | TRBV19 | TGTGCCAGTAGCCCACCCAGCTCTGGGGCCAACGTCCTGACTTTC | CASSPPSSGANVLTF
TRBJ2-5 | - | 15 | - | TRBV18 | TGTGCCAGCTCACCACGGCAGGACCCACAAGAGACCCAGTACTTC | CASSPRQDPQETQYF
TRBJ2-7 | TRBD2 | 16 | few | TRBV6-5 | TGTGCCAGCAGAGGGACTAGCGGGAGGGGCGTATACGAGCAGTACTTC | CASRGTSGRGVYEQYF
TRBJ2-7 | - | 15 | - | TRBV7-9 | TGTGCCAGCAGCACAGGCCCATCCGCCCCCTACGAGCAGTACTTC | CASSTGPSAPYEQYF
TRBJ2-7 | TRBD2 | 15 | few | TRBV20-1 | TGCAGTGCTAGAGAGGTCAGCGGGAACTCCTACGAGCAGTACTTC | CSAREVSGNSYEQYF
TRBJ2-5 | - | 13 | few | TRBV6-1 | TGTGCAGAGGACTGTCAGTGGAGGGAGACCCAGTACTTC | CAEDCQWRETQYF
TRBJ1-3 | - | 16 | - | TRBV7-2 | TGTGCCAGCAGCCCCCAGGGAGGGTATTCTGGAAACACCATATATTTT | CASSPQGGYSGNTIYF
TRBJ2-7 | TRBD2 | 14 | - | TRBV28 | TGTGCCAGCAATCGACTAGCGGGATCGTACGAGCAGTACTTC | CASNRLAGSYEQYF
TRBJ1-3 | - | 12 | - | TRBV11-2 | TGTGCCAGCAGCTTGTCCGGAAACACCATATATTTT | CASSLSGNTIYF
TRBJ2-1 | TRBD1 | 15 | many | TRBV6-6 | TGTGCCAGCAGTTACTCGGGGACAGGGGTTGATGAGCAGTTCTTC | CASSYSGTGVDEQFF
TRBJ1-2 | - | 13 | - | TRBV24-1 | TGTGCCACCAGTGATCTTGCCAACTATGGCTACACCTTC | CATSDLANYGYTF
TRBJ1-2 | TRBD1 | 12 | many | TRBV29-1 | TGCAGCGCCTCCGACAGGGTAGGCGGCTACACCTTC | CSASDRVGGYTF
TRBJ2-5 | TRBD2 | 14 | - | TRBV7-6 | TGTGCCAGCAGCACCGGCCTAGCGGAGGTCTCCGAGCCCTTC | CASSTGLAEVSEPF
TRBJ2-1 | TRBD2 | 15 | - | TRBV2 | TGTGCCAGCAGTGGGACTAGCGGGAGAAAAGGGGAGCAGTTCTTC | CASSGTSGRKGEQFF
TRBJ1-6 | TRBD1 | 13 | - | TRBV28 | TGTGCCAGCCAGACAGGGGTGGGTTCACCCCTCCACTTT | CASQTGVGSPLHF
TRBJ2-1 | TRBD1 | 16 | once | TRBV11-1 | TGTGCCAGCAGCCGAGCCTCATCAGACAGGGACAATGAGCAGTTCTTC | CASSRASSDRDNEQFF
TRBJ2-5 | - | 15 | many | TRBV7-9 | TGTGCCAGCAGCTTAGGGGCAGTACGGGGGGAGACCCAGTACTTC | CASSLGAVRGETQYF
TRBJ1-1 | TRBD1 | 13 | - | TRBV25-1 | TGTGCCAGCAGTTCAGGGGGGGACACTGAAGCTTTCTTT | CASSSGGDTEAFF
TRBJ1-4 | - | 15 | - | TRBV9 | TGTGCCAGCAGCGTGGCAGCGGGGGGACCGGAAAAACTGTTTTTT | CASSVAAGGPEKLFF
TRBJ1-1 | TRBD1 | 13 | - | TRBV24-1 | TGTGCCACCAGGGACAGGTCGAACACTGAAGCTTTCTTT | CATRDRSNTEAFF
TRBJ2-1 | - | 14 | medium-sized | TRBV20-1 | TGCAGTGCTCTAACCGGGACTGACTACAATGAGCAGTTCTTC | CSALTGTDYNEQFF
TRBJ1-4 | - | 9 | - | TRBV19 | TGTCGCAACCCTCGGGGCGTGTTTTTT | CRNPRGVFF
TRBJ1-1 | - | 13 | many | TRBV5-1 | TGCGCCAGCAGCTTGGCTACAGGCGCTGAAGCTTTCTTT | CASSLATGAEAFF
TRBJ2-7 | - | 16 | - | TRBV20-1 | TGCAGTGCTAGAGCGGGAGTTGGAAGTAGCTCCTACGAGCAGTACTTC | CSARAGVGSSSYEQYF
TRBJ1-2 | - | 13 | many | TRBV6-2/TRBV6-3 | TGTGCCAGCAGTCGATTAGGTGGATATGGCTACACCTTC | CASSRLGGYGYTF
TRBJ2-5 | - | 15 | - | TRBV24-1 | TGTGCCACCAGTGATCCTGACCGGCCCCAAGAGACCCAGTACTTC | CATSDPDRPQETQYF
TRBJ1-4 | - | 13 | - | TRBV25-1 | TGTGCCAGCAATCTAGGGGGTAATGAAAGACTGTTTTTT | CASNLGGNERLFF
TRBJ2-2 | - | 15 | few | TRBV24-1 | TGTGCCTTCCCATTCGATAGGGCGTCCACCGGGGAGCTGTTTTTT | CAFPFDRASTGELFF
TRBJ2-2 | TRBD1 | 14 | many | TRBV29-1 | TGCAGCGTTACAATAGACAGGGCCACCGGGGAGCTGTTTTTT | CSVTIDRATGELFF
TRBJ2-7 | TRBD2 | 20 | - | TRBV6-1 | TGTGCCAGCAGTGAAGTCCCTTGGCCGACTAGCGGGAGGCAATCCTACGAGCAGTACTTC | CASSEVPWPTSGRQSYEQYF
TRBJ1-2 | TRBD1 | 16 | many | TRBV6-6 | TGTGCCAGCAGTTACGGGGAGGACAGGGCCAACTATGGCTACACCTTC | CASSYGEDRANYGYTF
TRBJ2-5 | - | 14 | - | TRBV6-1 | TGTGCCAGCAGTGCTCGGGGGGCGAAGGGGACCCAGTACTTC | CASSARGAKGTQYF
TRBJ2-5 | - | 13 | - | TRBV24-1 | TGTGCCACCAGTGATGAGTACCAAGAGACCCAGTACTTC | CATSDEYQETQYF
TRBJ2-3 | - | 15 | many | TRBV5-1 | TGCGCCAGCAGTCCGACAGGTTCTAGCACAGATACGCAGTATTTT | CASSPTGSSTDTQYF
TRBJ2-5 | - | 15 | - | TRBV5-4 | TGTGCCAGCAGCTTGAGGCATGGGGGCCAAGAGACCCAGTACTTC | CASSLRHGGQETQYF
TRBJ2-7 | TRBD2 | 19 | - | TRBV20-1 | TGCAGTGCTAGATCGGGACTAGCGGGAGTTGGAAGTAGCTCCTACGAGCAGTACTTC | CSARSGLAGVGSSSYEQYF